What follows are 32 T cell receptor beta chains derived from one specimen sequenced in a study of cytomegalovirus exposure and HLA in healthy donors. Vbeta (60) and Jbeta (13) primers were used in the PCR. Assay: immunoSEQ multiplex PCR; the TCRdb copy retains only in-frame clones and omits some. The data show some 120,000 clones, with 80% seen just once and 1% held by the top ten. Sequences were obtained from PBMCs. All receptors derive from a human donor in good health.

The chain uses TRBV6-5 and TRBJ1-1; D possibly corresponds to TRBD1 (5 bases). The CDR3 is made up of 13 amino acids. Germline V gene data show CDR1 as MNHEY and CDR2 as SVGAGI. The V gene lost 6 bases and the J gene lost 4 bases, with 12 bases spanning the gap. The CDR3 coding sequence is TGTGCCAGCAGCAGGGTTGAGGTCACTGAAGCTTTCTTT. Translation gives CASSRVEVTEAFF.

The chain combines TRBV7-2 with TRBJ1-2; TRBD1 agrees at 9 bases. CDR1 and CDR2 from the germline V gene are SGHTA and FQGNSA. This CDR3 contains 15 residues. After removal of 5 bases from V and 1 base from J, the junction contained 5 bases not matched to a gene. Here the CDR3 DNA reads TGTGCCAGCAGCCCGGGACAGGGATTTAACTATGGCTACACCTTC. Its protein product is CASSPGQGFNYGYTF.

This chain connects TRBV10-3 to TRBJ2-3; 10 bases map to TRBD2. Germline CDR1 is ENHRY and CDR2 is SYGVKD. Unmatched junction bases numbered 9, after V lost 7 bases and J lost 2 bases. The CDR3 runs 16 residues. DNA for the CDR3: TGTGCCATCATGGAATCTAGCGGGGGTAACACAGATACGCAGTATTTT. It codes for CAIMESSGGNTDTQYF.

This clone showed up just a few times. The rearrangement links TRBV5-1 to TRBJ1-1, with TRBD1 matching 7 bases. CDR1 SGHRS and CDR2 YFSETQ come from the germline V gene. The J segment lost 4 bases and the V segment lost 5 bases, leaving 5 bases of the junction unmatched. The CDR3 runs to 13 residues. The DNA for the CDR3 is TGCGCCAGCAGACTAGACAGGGTCACTGAAGCTTTCTTT. Amino acid sequence: CASRLDRVTEAFF. Together with reference TRBV5-1 and TRBJ1-1, the CDR3 gives the full variable domain: KAGVTQTPRYLIKTRGQQVTLSCSPISGHRSVSWYQQTPGQGLQFLFEYFSETQRNKGNFPGRFSGRQFSNSRSEMNVSTLELGDSALYLCASRLDRVTEAFFGQGTRLTVV.

This sequence joins TRBV11-2 and TRBJ1-4, with D perhaps TRBD1 (5 bases). Germline V gene lookup returns CDR1 SGHAT and CDR2 FQNNGV. Trimming pared 5 bases from V and 2 bases from J, leaving 18 bases between. The CDR3 extends over 17 amino acids. The chain's CDR3 is CASSPSGGKWTNEKLFF. The CDR3 nucleotides are TGTGCCAGCAGCCCCTCGGGGGGAAAATGGACTAATGAAAAACTGTTTTTT.

The chain uses TRBV7-2 and TRBJ2-7; 10 bases are a match to TRBD1. With V trimmed by 5 bases and J by 5 bases, 6 bases remained unmatched. This CDR3 has 14 amino acids. The germline gives CDR1 SGHTA, CDR2 FQGNSA. CDR3: CASSPQTGGDEQYF. CDR3 nucleotides: TGTGCCAGCAGCCCACAGACAGGGGGCGACGAGCAGTACTTC.

This chain links TRBV5-6 with TRBJ2-7, with 9 positions matching TRBD1. This CDR3 contains 14 residues. Germline CDR1 and CDR2: SGHDT and YYEEEE. The ends lost 4 bases at V and 3 bases at J; junction bases unmatched: 5. The CDR3 reads CASSKRTGVYEQYF. In nucleotides, the CDR3 is TGTGCCAGCAGCAAACGGACAGGGGTCTACGAGCAGTACTTC.

This clone is a singleton in its sample. V and J are TRBV27 and TRBJ2-1; TRBD2 aligns across 9 bases. V was clipped by 3 bases and J by 10 bases; unmatched bases: 4. From germline, CDR1 is MNHEY and CDR2 SMNVEV (reference sequence). The CDR3 totals 13 residues. DNA of the CDR3: TGTGCCAGCAGTTTCGGGACTAGCTACGAGCAGTTCTTC. Protein sequence: CASSFGTSYEQFF.

The rearrangement links TRBV5-6 to TRBJ2-7; D is possibly TRBD2 (5 bases). CDR3 length: 12 residues. Germline loops: CDR1 SGHDT, CDR2 YYEEEE. Trimming shortened V by 5 bases and J by 3 bases, and 9 bases separated the two germline ends. Written as DNA, the CDR3 is TGTGCCAGCAGGACACTAGGCTACGAGCAGTACTTC. Protein sequence: CASRTLGYEQYF.

V is TRBV6-6 and J is TRBJ1-1; 12 positions agree with TRBD1. This CDR3 is built from 12 residues. The germline V gene encodes CDR1 MNHNY and CDR2 SVGAGI (reference sequence). The ends lost 6 bases at V and 10 bases at J; junction bases unmatched: 3. This CDR3 reads CASSRDRGLAFF. The CDR3 DNA follows: TGTGCCAGCAGCCGGGACAGGGGGCTAGCTTTCTTT.

The chain links TRBV11-3 to TRBJ2-1; 16 nucleotides agree with TRBD2. Germline assignment: CDR1 SGHNT and CDR2 YENEEA. The CDR3 is made up of 18 amino acids. Trimming at V came to 4 bases and at J to 3 bases, leaving 6 bases not matched to a gene. The CDR3 sequence: CASSSGTSGGALYNEQFF. The CDR3 DNA sequence: TGTGCCAGCAGCTCCGGGACTAGCGGGGGGGCCCTCTACAATGAGCAGTTCTTC.

The chain recombines TRBV28 with TRBJ1-6; D perhaps matches TRBD1 (5 bases). Looked up from germline, CDR1 is MDHEN and CDR2 is SYDVKM. V was clipped by 2 bases and J by 3 bases, with 11 bases between them. CDR3 size: 16 residues. CDR3 DNA: TGTGCCAGCAGTTTACAGTTGGGGGGCTATAATTCACCCCTCCACTTT. It codes for CASSLQLGGYNSPLHF.

The V call is TRBV19, the J call TRBJ2-3; D possibly corresponds to TRBD1 (5 bases). The CDR3 totals 16 residues. Germline V gives CDR1 LNHDA, CDR2 SQIVND (reference sequence). Trimming pared 6 bases from V and 1 base from J, leaving 17 bases between. CDR3 nucleotide sequence: TGTGCCAGTAGCTTCCAGGGTGTCTACGGCACAGATACGCAGTATTTT. It encodes CASSFQGVYGTDTQYF.

The rearrangement links TRBV5-1 to TRBJ2-7, with unresolved D. V dropped 2 bases and J dropped 2 bases, with 8 bases sitting between them. The CDR3 extends over 13 amino acids. CDR1 and CDR2 from the germline V gene are SGHRS and YFSETQ. The CDR3 spells CASSFSPTYEQYF. Written as DNA, the CDR3 is TGCGCCAGCAGCTTTTCACCTACCTACGAGCAGTACTTC.

This rearrangement joins TRBV6-5 to TRBJ2-7; no clear D. V was cut by 5 bases and J by 8 bases, with 13 bases left in between. The germline V gene has CDR1 MNHEY and CDR2 SVGAGI. CDR3 length equals 12 residues. The CDR3 region has the DNA TGTGCCAGCAGTCAGACTCCCGTGAAGCAGTACTTC. It yields the protein CASSQTPVKQYF.

This chain connects TRBV28 to TRBJ2-1; the D gene is possibly TRBD2 (6 bases). Germline CDR1 is MDHEN and CDR2 is SYDVKM. The CDR3 loop spans 15 amino acids. The V end was cut by 1 base, the J end by 3 bases, with 10 bases between. As DNA, the CDR3 is TGTGCCAGCAGTTTATTGACTAGTCTCTACAATGAGCAGTTCTTC. Its translation: CASSLLTSLYNEQFF.

As to this clone: This same CDR3 is encoded by further DNA sequences in the sample. The DNA of the CDR3 is TGTGCCAGCAGCGTAGGGACAGGGAGTAGAAACACCATATATTTT. Translating gives CASSVGTGSRNTIYF. The genes are TRBV9 and TRBJ1-3, with TRBD1 identical over 8 bases. The V and J ends lost 0 bases and 5 bases, in that order; junction bases with no gene match: 4. CDR1 is SGDLS and CDR2 is YYNGEE in the germline V gene. There are 15 residues in the CDR3.

This clone was observed a single time. This chain links TRBV19 with TRBJ1-1; no firm D call. Germline V gene sequence: CDR1 LNHDA, CDR2 SQIVND (reference sequence). This CDR3 contains 12 residues. Trimming left V 7 bases short and J 6 bases short, with 12 bases between. The CDR3 bases are TGTGCCAGTATAGCCCGGGAGGCTGAAGCTTTCTTT. This translates into CASIAREAEAFF. The full variable domain, with the rest looked up from reference TRBV19 and TRBJ1-1, is DGGITQSPKYLFRKEGQNVTLSCEQNLNHDAMYWYRQDPGQGLRLIYYSQIVNDFQKGDIAEGYSVSREKKESFPLTVTSAQKNPTAFYLCASIAREAEAFFGQGTRLTVV.

To note about this clone: Other DNA sequences in this specimen translate into the identical CDR3. The rearrangement links TRBV27 to TRBJ2-1; 11 bases map to TRBD1. Germline CDR1 and CDR2: MNHEY and SMNVEV (reference sequence). This CDR3 region has 14 residues. The V segment lost 4 bases and the J segment 7 bases; nucleotides outside the gene matches: 3. This CDR3 is CASSSGTGGNEQFF. The DNA of the CDR3 is TGTGCCAGCAGTTCGGGGACAGGGGGTAATGAGCAGTTCTTC.

This sequence joins TRBV25-1 and TRBJ2-1, with 7 bases matching TRBD1. V shed 0 bases and J 2 bases; nucleotides not matched to a gene: 7. Germline values: CDR1 MGHDK, CDR2 SYGVNS. The CDR3 has 17 residues. The CDR3 spells CASSEYFTGDTYNEQFF. In nucleotides, the CDR3 is TGTGCCAGCAGTGAATATTTTACAGGGGATACCTACAATGAGCAGTTCTTC.

The chain is built from TRBV5-1 and TRBJ2-7, with D tentatively TRBD1 (6 bases). Trimming stripped 10 bases from V and 0 bases from J, with 17 bases between. Germline CDR1 and CDR2: SGHRS and YFSETQ. The CDR3 spans 14 residues. As DNA, the CDR3 is TGCGCCTCCTCAGGGGATGCTAGCTCCTACGAGCAGTACTTC. Amino acid sequence: CASSGDASSYEQYF.

The chain links TRBV6-1 to TRBJ2-1; possibly TRBD2 for D (5 bases). Germline CDR1 MNHNS, CDR2 SASEGT. V was trimmed by 0 bases and J by 0 bases, leaving 9 bases between them. This CDR3 has 16 residues. For the CDR3, the DNA is TGTGCCAGCAGTGAAGCGGACTTTATCTCCTACAATGAGCAGTTCTTC. Protein sequence: CASSEADFISYNEQFF.

The chain combines TRBV2 with TRBJ1-1; D call uncertain. In germline, CDR1 is SNHLY, CDR2 FYNNEI. V was shortened by 10 bases and J by 1 base, with 13 bases between the two germline ends. This CDR3 region has 13 residues. DNA for the CDR3: TGTGCCACAGAGGAGGATCCGAACACTGAAGCTTTCTTT. Translated: CATEEDPNTEAFF.

The gene calls are TRBV15 and TRBJ1-2, with TRBD1 matching 8 bases. The germline V gene encodes CDR1 LNHNV and CDR2 YYDKDF (reference sequence). V lost 1 base to trimming and J lost 5 bases; unmatched junction nucleotides: 0. The CDR3 spans 13 residues. The CDR3 DNA follows: TGTGCCACCAGCAGAGGGACAGGGTATGGCTACACCTTC. Its translation: CATSRGTGYGYTF.

The chain carries TRBV5-8 and TRBJ2-7; weak D call: TRBD1 (6 bases). Trimming stripped 4 bases from V and 4 bases from J, with 9 bases between. This CDR3 is built from 12 residues. From germline, CDR1 is SGHTS and CDR2 YDEGEE. The CDR3 DNA is TGTGCCAGCAGCCCGACAGGTTACGAGCAGTACTTC. Translating gives CASSPTGYEQYF.

This chain links TRBV15 with TRBJ2-7; TRBD2 agrees at 8 bases. The CDR3 is made up of 15 amino acids. Germline V gene lookup returns CDR1 LNHNV and CDR2 YYDKDF (reference sequence). J lost 5 bases, V lost 0 bases, and 6 bases had no gene match. CDR3 bases: TGTGCCACCAGCAGAGATTACGGGGGGGAGGACGAGCAGTACTTC. This translates into CATSRDYGGEDEQYF.

This clone has just a few counts. V and J are TRBV7-9 and TRBJ1-6, with unresolved D. Germline assignment: CDR1 SEHNR and CDR2 FQNEAQ (reference sequence). This CDR3 is 12 amino acids long. V was trimmed by 6 bases and J by 10 bases, leaving 10 bases between them. The DNA for the CDR3 is TGTGCCAGCAGGAAGGGAGAATCACCCCTCCACTTT. Its protein product is CASRKGESPLHF.

This chain connects TRBV7-9 to TRBJ1-1; D gene unclear. The CDR3 runs 14 residues. V was shortened by 2 bases and J by 5 bases, with 12 bases between the two germline ends. Germline V CDR1 and CDR2: SEHNR, FQNEAQ (reference sequence). This chain's CDR3 is CASSLLGGGTEAFF. CDR3 bases: TGTGCCAGCAGCTTATTGGGTGGAGGTACTGAAGCTTTCTTT.

This sequence joins TRBV10-2 and TRBJ2-1; a possible D gene is TRBD2 (6 bases). The CDR3 extends over 14 amino acids. Trimming stripped 7 bases from V and 6 bases from J, with 16 bases between. Germline CDR1 and CDR2: WSHSY and SAAADI. The DNA for the CDR3 is TGCGCCAGCATGGACCGGGGGAGAGGCAATGAGCAGTTCTTC. Encoded protein: CASMDRGRGNEQFF.

V gene TRBV19 combines with J gene TRBJ1-5, with a tentative D call TRBD1 (6 bases). The ends were cut back, 3 bases at V and 0 bases at J, with 9 bases in the middle. Germline V gives CDR1 LNHDA, CDR2 SQIVND (reference sequence). This CDR3 has 15 amino acids. The CDR3 bases are TGTGCCAGTAGTATCGGGGGGCATAGCAATCAGCCCCAGCATTTT. It specifies CASSIGGHSNQPQHF. Full variable domain (remainder filled in from reference TRBV19 and TRBJ1-5): DGGITQSPKYLFRKEGQNVTLSCEQNLNHDAMYWYRQDPGQGLRLIYYSQIVNDFQKGDIAEGYSVSREKKESFPLTVTSAQKNPTAFYLCASSIGGHSNQPQHFGDGTRLSIL.

The sample holds a few counts of this clone. The rearrangement uses TRBV6-1 and TRBJ1-1, with a weak D call TRBD1 (6 bases). V lost 4 bases to trimming and J lost 5 bases, with 11 bases between them. Germline values: CDR1 MNHNS, CDR2 SASEGT. The CDR3 runs to 13 residues. CDR3 DNA sequence: TGTGCCAGCAGTGCCACAGGGCTGACTGAAGCTTTCTTT. Protein sequence: CASSATGLTEAFF.

The gene calls are TRBV19 and TRBJ1-5, with D maybe TRBD1 (5 bases). This CDR3 region has 15 residues. Germline CDR1 is LNHDA and CDR2 is SQIVND (reference sequence). V lost 5 bases and J 9 bases, leaving 20 bases between the germline ends. CDR3 protein: CASSPQGRGRRPQHF. In nucleotides, the CDR3 is TGTGCCAGTAGTCCCCAAGGGCGGGGGAGAAGGCCCCAGCATTTT.